Listed below are T cell receptor beta chains from one sample, sequenced in a study of CD8 T cells in ankylosing spondylitis. From the 5' RACE reads, TCRdb called clonotypes with MiXCR, one entry per CDR3 protein. The sample yields around 770,000 distinct CDR3 sequences, over 15% seen once. The sample was blood, either unsorted or a sorted T cell fraction (not recorded which). The receptors derive from a male donor with ankylosing spondylitis. Both conserved end residues are trimmed from each CDR3.

v_gene	j_gene	CDR3aa
TRBV5-5	TRBJ2-1	ASSLHRLAGDEQF
TRBV5-1	TRBJ2-1	ASSRRSSGSVNEQF
TRBV5-1	TRBJ2-2	ASSPGLAGVGTGELF
TRBV11-2	TRBJ2-3	ASSSLWTSTDTQY
TRBV11-2	TRBJ2-1	ASSRTDSSYNEQF
TRBV7-2	TRBJ2-3	ASSLHRAGDTQY
TRBV13	TRBJ2-2	ASRSLGPNTGELF
TRBV5-1	TRBJ1-3	ASSSGTGGSSGNTIY
TRBV27	TRBJ2-5	ASSLFRGGLETQY
TRBV12-3/TRBV12-4	TRBJ1-5	ASSLTGEGNQPQH
TRBV20-1	TRBJ2-7	SAGGQTYEQY
TRBV6-5	TRBJ1-1	ASSYRVWRTNTEAF
TRBV10-3	TRBJ2-1	AIGGTPWDEQF
TRBV2	TRBJ2-2	ASKGGQRPNTGELF
TRBV10-2	TRBJ1-2	ASSAKKGNYGYT
TRBV5-4	TRBJ2-5	ASSAGTEFQETQY
TRBV2	TRBJ2-3	ASCKGPGGSHLPDTQY
TRBV19	TRBJ2-1	ASSTFGGGGNEQF
TRBV6-2/TRBV6-3	TRBJ1-5	ASSSDRVYDQPQH
TRBV20-1	TRBJ2-5	STLFWVEGLETQY
TRBV12-3/TRBV12-4	TRBJ2-5	ASSGTGGYQLGETQY
TRBV5-1	TRBJ1-1	ASSLGAGPNTEAF
TRBV6-1	TRBJ2-7	ASTYRSSYEQY
TRBV7-3	TRBJ1-2	ASSSYPTAGLYGYT
TRBV2	TRBJ2-1	ASRTGLAGGEQF
TRBV5-1	TRBJ2-3	ASSSLATSDTQY
TRBV28	TRBJ2-5	ASRGTGQETQY
TRBV6-5	TRBJ2-3	ASSSPGGDKWYTQY
TRBV20-1	TRBJ2-1	SAVLGGSSYNEQF
TRBV10-3	TRBJ1-2	ATHRGEPNYGYT
TRBV7-9	TRBJ2-5	ASSPGQGAGETQY
TRBV5-1	TRBJ2-3	ASSVGTEGDTQY
TRBV11-2	TRBJ2-2	ASSPGLAGDVGELF
TRBV18	TRBJ1-5	ASSPAGQGYQPQH
TRBV6-2/TRBV6-3	TRBJ1-1	ASSYGAVLTF
TRBV6-5	TRBJ1-2	ATRDYGYT
TRBV12-3/TRBV12-4	TRBJ1-2	ASTQAWTDAGYGYT
TRBV5-6	TRBJ2-1	ASSPPSGNEQF
TRBV9	TRBJ2-7	ASSVRGQGNEQY
TRBV12-3/TRBV12-4	TRBJ2-3	ASSSGGTDTQY
TRBV29-1	TRBJ1-1	SVAGRLNTEAF
TRBV5-1	TRBJ2-7	ASSLSSSGTYEQY
TRBV5-1	TRBJ2-1	ASSSLSGPVNEQF
TRBV7-3	TRBJ1-1	ASSLFAEGSTEAF
TRBV12-3/TRBV12-4	TRBJ2-3	ASSFGTQY
TRBV6-1	TRBJ1-2	ASSELLQGHAGGYT
TRBV27	TRBJ2-1	ASSTKGIGIKQF
TRBV28	TRBJ1-5	ASSLQFNQPQH
TRBV29-1	TRBJ1-2	SVVQGLYGYT
TRBV4-1	TRBJ2-1	ASSQEAGGDYNEQF
TRBV28	TRBJ2-4	ASSFGRLAEAKNIQY